This T cell receptor (beta chain) was identified in a study of cytomegalovirus exposure and HLA in healthy donors. Notes on the study in general: In vitro data verified a few CMV-associated chains as specific for CMV antigens.

Trimming cost V 5 bases and J 0 bases; bases outside gene matches: 8. The CDR3 extends over 16 amino acids. CDR1 and CDR2 from the germline V gene are MDHEN and SYDVKM. The PCR made use of 60 Vbeta and 13 Jbeta primers. TCRdb's copy holds only in-frame clones and misses some; the assay was immunoSEQ multiplex PCR. The data show roughly 180,000 clones, roughly 75% seen once. A word on this clone: The antigen is unknown.

Sequenced input: PBMCs. V is TRBV28 and J is TRBJ1-2, with TRBD1 identical over 8 bases. The TCR comes from a female donor in good health and CMV-seronegative. CDR3 nucleotides: TGTGCCAGCAGTCCTTCAGGGGGCGTTCCTAACTATGGCTACACCTTC. This encodes CASSPSGGVPNYGYTF.